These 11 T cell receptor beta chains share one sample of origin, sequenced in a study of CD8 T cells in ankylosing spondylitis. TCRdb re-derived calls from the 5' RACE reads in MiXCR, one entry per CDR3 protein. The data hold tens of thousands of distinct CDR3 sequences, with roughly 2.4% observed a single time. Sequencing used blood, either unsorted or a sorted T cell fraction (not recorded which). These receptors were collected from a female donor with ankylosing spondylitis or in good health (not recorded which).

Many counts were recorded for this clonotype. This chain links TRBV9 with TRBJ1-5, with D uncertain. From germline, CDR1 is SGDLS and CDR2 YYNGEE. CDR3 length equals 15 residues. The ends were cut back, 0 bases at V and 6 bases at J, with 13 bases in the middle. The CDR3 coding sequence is TGTGCCAGCAGCGTAGCCTGGGGTCCAGGTCAGCCCCAGCATTTT. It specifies CASSVAWGPGQPQHF.

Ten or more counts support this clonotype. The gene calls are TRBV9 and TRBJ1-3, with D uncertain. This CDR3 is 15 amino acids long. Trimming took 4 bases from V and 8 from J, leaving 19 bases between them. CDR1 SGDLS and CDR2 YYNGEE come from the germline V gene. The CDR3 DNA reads TGTGCCAGCAGCCTCCGGGTAGGGATGATAGACACCATATATTTT. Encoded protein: CASSLRVGMIDTIYF.

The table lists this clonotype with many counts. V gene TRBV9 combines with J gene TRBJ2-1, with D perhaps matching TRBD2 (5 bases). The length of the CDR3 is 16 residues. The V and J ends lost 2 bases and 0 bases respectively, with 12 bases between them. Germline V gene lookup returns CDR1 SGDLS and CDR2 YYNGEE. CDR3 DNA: TGTGCCAGCAGCGTGCGAACGGGGAGCTCCTACAATGAGCAGTTCTTC. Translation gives CASSVRTGSSYNEQFF.

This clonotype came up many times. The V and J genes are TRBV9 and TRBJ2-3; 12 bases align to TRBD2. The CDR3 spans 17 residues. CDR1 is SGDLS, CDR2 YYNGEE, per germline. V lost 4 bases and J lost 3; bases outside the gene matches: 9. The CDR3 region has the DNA TGTGCCAGCAGCATAGGGCTAGCGGGGGGGCAGACAGATACGCAGTATTTT. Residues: CASSIGLAGGQTDTQYF.

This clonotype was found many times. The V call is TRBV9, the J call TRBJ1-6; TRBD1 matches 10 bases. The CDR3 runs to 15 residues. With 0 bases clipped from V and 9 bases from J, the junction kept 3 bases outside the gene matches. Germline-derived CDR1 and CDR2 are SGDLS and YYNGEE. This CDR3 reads CASSVARDRGSPLHF. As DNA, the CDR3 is TGTGCCAGCAGCGTAGCCCGGGACAGGGGTTCACCCCTCCACTTT.

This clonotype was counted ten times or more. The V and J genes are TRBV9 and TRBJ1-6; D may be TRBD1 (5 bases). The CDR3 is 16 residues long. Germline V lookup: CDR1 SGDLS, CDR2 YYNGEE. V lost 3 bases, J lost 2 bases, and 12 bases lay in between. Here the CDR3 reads CASSARQGAYNSPLHF. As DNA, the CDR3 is TGTGCCAGCAGCGCCAGGCAGGGTGCCTATAATTCACCCCTCCACTTT.

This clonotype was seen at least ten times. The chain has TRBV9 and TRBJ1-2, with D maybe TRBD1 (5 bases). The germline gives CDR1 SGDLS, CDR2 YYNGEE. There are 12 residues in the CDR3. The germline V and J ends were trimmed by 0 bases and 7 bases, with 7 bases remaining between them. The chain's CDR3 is CASSVERGGYTF. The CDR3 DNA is TGTGCCAGCAGCGTAGAGAGGGGTGGCTACACCTTC.

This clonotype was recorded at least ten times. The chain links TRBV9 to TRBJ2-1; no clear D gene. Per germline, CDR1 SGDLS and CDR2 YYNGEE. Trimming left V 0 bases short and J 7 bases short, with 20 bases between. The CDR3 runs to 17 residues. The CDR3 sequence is CASSVVDRGLSGNEQFF. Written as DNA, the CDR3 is TGTGCCAGCAGCGTAGTCGATAGAGGATTATCTGGGAATGAGCAGTTCTTC.

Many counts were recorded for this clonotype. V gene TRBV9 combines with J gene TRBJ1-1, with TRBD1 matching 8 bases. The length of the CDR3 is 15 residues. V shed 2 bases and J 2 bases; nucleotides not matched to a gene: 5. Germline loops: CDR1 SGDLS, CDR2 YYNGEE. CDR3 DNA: TGTGCCAGCAGCGTTTTAGGACAGGGAAACACTGAAGCTTTCTTT. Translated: CASSVLGQGNTEAFF.

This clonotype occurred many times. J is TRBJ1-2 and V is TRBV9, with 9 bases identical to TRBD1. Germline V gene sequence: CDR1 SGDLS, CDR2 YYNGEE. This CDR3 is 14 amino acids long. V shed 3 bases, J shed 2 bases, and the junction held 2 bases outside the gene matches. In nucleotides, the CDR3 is TGTGCCAGCAGCGAGGGACAGGGAAACTATGGCTACACCTTC. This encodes CASSEGQGNYGYTF.

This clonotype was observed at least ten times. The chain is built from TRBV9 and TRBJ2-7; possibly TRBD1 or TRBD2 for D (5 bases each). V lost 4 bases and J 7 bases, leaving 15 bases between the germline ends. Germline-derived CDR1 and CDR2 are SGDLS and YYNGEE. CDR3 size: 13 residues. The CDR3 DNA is TGTGCCAGCAGCCGACCTGGGGGTCGGGAGCAGTACTTC. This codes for CASSRPGGREQYF.